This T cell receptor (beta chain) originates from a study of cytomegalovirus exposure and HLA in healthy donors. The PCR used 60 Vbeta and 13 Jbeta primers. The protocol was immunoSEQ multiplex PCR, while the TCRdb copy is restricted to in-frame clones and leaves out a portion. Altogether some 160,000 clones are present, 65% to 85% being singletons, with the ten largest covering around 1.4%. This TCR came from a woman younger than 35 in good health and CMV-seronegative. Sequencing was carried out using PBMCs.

The DNA of the CDR3 is TGTGCCAGCAGTTACAACCGGTGGGCGAAAGGAAACACCATATATTTT. Amino acid sequence: CASSYNRWAKGNTIYF. The genes are TRBV6-5 and TRBJ1-3; D is ambiguous. Between the trimmed V and J ends, which lost 2 bases and 4 bases, there was a span of 15 bases. The CDR3 totals 16 residues. In germline, CDR1 is MNHEY, CDR2 SVGAGI.